The present TCR beta chain was sequenced within a study of cytomegalovirus exposure and HLA in healthy donors. The PCR used 60 Vbeta and 13 Jbeta primers. The data were produced by immunoSEQ multiplex PCR, yet TCRdb's version contains in-frame clones alone and is incomplete. The data contain tens of thousands of clones, about 80% of them seen just once; the ten biggest clones take up roughly 7.2%. Regarding the study as a whole: In a later analysis, HLA-C alleles had the fewest associated TCRs, DRB1 alleles the most. For most TCR sequences rarity was the rule, although some public TCRs occurred in many donors. The authors listed 180 or so TCR beta chains as cytomegalovirus-associated.

The CDR3 loop spans 15 amino acids. Germline V CDR1 and CDR2: SNHLY, FYNNEI. V was clipped by 4 bases and J by 4 bases, with 16 bases between them. With regard to this clone: Antigen unknown.

The V and J genes are TRBV2 and TRBJ2-5; a weak D match, TRBD2 (6 bases). The material sequenced was PBMCs. This TCR came from a woman between 35 and 50 years old in good health and CMV-seronegative. CDR3 bases: TGTGCCAGCAGTGTTGACGGGGGTAAACTAGAGACCCAGTACTTC. This gives the protein CASSVDGGKLETQYF.